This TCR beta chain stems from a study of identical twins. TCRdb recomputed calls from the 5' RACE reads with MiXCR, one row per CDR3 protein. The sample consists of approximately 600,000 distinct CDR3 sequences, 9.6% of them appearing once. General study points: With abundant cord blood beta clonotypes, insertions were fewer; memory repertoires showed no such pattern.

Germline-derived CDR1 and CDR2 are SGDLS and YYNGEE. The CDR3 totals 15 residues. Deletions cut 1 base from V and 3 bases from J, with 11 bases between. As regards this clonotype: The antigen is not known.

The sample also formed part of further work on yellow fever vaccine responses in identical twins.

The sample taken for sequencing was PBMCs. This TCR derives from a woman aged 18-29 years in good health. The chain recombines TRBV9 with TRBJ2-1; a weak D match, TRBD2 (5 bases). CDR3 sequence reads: CASSVNGIIYNEQFF. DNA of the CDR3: TGTGCCAGCAGCGTAAACGGGATCATCTACAATGAGCAGTTCTTC.